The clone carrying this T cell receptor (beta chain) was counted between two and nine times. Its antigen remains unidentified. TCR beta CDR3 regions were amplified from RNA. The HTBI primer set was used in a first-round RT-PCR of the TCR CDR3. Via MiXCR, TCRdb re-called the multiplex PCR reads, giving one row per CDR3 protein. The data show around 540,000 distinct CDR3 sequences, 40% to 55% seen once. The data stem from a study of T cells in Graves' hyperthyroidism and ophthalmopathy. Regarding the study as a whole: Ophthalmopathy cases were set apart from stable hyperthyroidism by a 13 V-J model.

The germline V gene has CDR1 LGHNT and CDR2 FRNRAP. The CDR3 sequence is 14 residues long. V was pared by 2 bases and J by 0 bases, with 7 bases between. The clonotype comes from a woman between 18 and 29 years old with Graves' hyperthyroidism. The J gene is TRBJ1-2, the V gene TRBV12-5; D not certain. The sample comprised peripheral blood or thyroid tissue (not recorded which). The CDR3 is CASGLWGANYGYTF. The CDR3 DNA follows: TGTGCTAGTGGTTTGTGGGGAGCTAACTATGGCTACACCTTC.